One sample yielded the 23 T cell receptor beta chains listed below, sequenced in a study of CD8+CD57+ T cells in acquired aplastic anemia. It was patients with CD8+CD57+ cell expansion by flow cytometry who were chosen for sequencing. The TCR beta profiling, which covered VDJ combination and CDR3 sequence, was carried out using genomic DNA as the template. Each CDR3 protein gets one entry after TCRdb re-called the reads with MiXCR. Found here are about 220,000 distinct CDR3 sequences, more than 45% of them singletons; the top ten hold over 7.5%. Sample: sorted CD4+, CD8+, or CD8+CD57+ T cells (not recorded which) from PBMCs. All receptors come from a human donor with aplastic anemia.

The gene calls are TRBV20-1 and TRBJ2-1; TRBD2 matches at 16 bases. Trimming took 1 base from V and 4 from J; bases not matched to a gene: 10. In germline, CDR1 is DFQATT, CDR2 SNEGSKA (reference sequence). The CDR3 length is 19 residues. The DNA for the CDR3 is TGCAGTGCTAGAGTCTCCAGGGGGACTAGCGGGGGGGTGTACAATGAGCAGTTCTTC. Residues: CSARVSRGTSGGVYNEQFF.

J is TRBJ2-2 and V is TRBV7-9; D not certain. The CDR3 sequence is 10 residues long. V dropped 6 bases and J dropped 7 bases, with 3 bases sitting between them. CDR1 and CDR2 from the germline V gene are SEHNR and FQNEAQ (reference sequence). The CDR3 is CASSIGELFF. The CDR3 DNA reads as TGTGCCAGCAGTATCGGGGAGCTGTTTTTT.

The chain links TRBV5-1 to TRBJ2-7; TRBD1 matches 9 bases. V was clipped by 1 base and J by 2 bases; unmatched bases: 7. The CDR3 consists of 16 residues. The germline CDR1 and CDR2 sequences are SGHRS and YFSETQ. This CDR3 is CASSLSRDRATYEQYF. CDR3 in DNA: TGCGCCAGCAGCTTGTCCCGGGACAGGGCGACCTACGAGCAGTACTTC.

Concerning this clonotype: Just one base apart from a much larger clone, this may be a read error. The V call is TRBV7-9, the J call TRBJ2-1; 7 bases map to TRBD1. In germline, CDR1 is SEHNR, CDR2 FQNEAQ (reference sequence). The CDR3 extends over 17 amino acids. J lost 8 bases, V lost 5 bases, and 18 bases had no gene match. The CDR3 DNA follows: TGTGCCAGCAGCGCCCCTCCAGAGGGGGCGATTCTTTATGAGCAGTTCTTC. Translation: CASSAPPEGAILYEQFF.

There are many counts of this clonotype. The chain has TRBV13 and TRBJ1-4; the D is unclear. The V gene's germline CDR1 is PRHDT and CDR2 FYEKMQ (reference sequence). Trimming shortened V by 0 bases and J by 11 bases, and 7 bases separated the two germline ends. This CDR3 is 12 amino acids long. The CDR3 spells CASSLGQDKLFF. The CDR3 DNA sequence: TGTGCCAGCAGCTTAGGGCAGGACAAACTGTTTTTT. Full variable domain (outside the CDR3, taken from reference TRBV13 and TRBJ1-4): AAGVIQSPRHLIKEKRETATLKCYPIPRHDTVYWYQQGPGQDPQFLISFYEKMQSDKGSIPDRFSAQQFSDYHSELNMSSLELGDSALYFCASSLGQDKLFFGSGTQLSVL.

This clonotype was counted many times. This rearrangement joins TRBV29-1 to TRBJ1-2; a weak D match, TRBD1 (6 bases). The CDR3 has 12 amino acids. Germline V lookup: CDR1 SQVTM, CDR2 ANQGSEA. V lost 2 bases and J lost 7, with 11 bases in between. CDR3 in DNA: TGCAGCGTTGAATTGACAGGTGTTGGCTACACCTTC. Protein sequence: CSVELTGVGYTF.

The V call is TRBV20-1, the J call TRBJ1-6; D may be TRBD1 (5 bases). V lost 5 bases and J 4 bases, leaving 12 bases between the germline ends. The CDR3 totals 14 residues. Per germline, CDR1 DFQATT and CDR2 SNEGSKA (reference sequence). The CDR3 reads CSARSGGYNSPLHF. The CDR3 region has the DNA TGCAGTGCTCGTTCCGGGGGTTATAATTCACCCCTCCACTTT.

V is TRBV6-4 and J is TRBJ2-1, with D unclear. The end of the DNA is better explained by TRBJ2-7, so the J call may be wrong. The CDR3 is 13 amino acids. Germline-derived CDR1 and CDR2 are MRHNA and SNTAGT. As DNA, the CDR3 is TGTGCCAGCAGTGACGACGGCCCTACGGAGCAGTACTTC. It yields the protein CASSDDGPTEQYF.

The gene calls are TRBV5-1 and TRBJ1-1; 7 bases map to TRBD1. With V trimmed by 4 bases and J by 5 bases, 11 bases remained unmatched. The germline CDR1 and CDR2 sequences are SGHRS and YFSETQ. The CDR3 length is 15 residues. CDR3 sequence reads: CASSTRGGADTEAFF. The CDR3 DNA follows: TGCGCCAGCAGCACCCGAGGGGGCGCGGATACTGAAGCTTTCTTT.

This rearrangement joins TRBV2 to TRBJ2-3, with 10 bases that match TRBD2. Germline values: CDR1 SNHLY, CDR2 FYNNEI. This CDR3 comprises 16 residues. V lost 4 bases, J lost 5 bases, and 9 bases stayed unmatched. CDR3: CASSAGAGGPGDTQYF. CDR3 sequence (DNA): TGTGCCAGCAGTGCTGGAGCGGGGGGGCCTGGAGATACGCAGTATTTT.

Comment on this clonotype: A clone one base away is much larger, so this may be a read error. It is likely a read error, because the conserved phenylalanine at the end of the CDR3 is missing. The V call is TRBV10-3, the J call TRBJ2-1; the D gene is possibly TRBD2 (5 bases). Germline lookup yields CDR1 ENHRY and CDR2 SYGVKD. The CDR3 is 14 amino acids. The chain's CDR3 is CASSDSETTNEQFS. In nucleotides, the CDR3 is TGTGCCAGCAGTGACTCGGAGACTACCAATGAGCAGTTCTCC.

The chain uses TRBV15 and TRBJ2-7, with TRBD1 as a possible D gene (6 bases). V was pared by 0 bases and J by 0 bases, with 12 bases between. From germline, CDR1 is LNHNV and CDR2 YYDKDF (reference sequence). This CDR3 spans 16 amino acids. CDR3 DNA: TGTGCCACCAGCAGAGACGCAGGGGTAAGCTCCTACGAGCAGTACTTC. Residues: CATSRDAGVSSYEQYF.

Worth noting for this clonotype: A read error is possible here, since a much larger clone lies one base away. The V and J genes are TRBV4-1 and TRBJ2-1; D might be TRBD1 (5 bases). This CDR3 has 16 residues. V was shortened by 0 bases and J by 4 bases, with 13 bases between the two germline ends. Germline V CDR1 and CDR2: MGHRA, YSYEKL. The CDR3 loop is CASSQDRSQAYNEQFF. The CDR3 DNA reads TGCGCCAGCAGCCAAGACCGGTCACAGGCGTACAATGAGCAGTTCTTC.

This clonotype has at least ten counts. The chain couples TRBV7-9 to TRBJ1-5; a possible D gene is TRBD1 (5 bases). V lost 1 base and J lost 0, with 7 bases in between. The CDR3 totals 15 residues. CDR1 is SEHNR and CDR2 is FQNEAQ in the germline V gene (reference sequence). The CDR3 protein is CASSLGTPSNQPQHF. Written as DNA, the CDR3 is TGTGCCAGCAGCTTAGGGACACCTAGCAATCAGCCCCAGCATTTT.

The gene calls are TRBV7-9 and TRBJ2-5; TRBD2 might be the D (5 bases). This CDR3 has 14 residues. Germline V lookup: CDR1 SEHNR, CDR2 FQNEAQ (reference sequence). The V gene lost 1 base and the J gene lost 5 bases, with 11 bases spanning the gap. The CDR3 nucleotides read TGTGCCAGCAGCTTAGGAGGGAGACGGGAGACCCAGTACTTC. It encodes CASSLGGRRETQYF.

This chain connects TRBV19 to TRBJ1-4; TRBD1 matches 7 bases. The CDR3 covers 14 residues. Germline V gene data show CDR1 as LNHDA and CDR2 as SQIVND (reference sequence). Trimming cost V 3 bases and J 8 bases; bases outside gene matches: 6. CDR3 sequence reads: CASSILGTDEKLFF. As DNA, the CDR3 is TGTGCCAGTAGTATTTTGGGGACAGACGAAAAACTGTTTTTT.

This chain's CDR3 is CAISPRGTTSTDTQYF. CDR3 in DNA: TGTGCCATCAGTCCGCGGGGCACTACTAGCACAGATACGCAGTATTTT. The rearrangement links TRBV10-3 to TRBJ2-3, with a possible D match to TRBD2 (6 bases). Germline-derived CDR1 and CDR2 are ENHRY and SYGVKD. V was clipped by 5 bases and J by 0 bases, with 15 bases between them. There are 16 residues in the CDR3.

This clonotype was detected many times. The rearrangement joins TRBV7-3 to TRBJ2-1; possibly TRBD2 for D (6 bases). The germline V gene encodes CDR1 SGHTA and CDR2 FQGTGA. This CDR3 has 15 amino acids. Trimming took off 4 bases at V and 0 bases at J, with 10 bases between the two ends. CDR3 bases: TGTGCCAGCAGCTCCATCGGGAGCTCCTACAATGAGCAGTTCTTC. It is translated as CASSSIGSSYNEQFF.

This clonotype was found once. The CDR3 reads CASSLARQGIEKLFF. The DNA for the CDR3 is TGTGCCAGCAGCTTAGCCCGACAGGGGATCGAAAAACTGTTTTTT. The gene calls are TRBV7-4 and TRBJ1-4; 8 bases align to TRBD1. The germline V gene has CDR1 SGHVT and CDR2 SQSDAQ. Unmatched junction bases numbered 5, after V lost 0 bases and J lost 8 bases. The CDR3 length is 15 residues.

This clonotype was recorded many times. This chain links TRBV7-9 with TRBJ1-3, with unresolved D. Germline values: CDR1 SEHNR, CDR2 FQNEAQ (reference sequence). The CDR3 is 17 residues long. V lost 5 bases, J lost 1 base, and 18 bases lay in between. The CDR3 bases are TGTGCCAGCAGCCGCCCAGGCGGAAGGCCTTCTGGAAACACCATATATTTT. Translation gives CASSRPGGRPSGNTIYF.

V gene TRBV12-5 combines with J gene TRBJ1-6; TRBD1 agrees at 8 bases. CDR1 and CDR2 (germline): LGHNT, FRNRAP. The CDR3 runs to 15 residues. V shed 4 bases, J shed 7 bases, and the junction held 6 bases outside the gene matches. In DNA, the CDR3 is TGTGCTAGTGGTTGTTCCGGGACAGGCAATTCACCCCTCCACTTT. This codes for CASGCSGTGNSPLHF.

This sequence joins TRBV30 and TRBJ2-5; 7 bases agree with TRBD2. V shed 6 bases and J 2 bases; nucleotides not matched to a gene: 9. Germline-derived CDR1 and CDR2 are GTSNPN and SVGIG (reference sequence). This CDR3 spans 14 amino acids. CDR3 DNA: TGTGCCTGTTCCGGGGGGACTACACAAGAGACCCAGTACTTC. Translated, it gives CACSGGTTQETQYF.

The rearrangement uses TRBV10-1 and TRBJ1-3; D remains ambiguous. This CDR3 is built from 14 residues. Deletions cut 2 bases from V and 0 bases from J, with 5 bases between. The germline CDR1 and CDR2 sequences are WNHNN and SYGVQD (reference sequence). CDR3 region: CASSETDSGNTIYF. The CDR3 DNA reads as TGCGCCAGCAGTGAGACGGACTCTGGAAACACCATATATTTT.